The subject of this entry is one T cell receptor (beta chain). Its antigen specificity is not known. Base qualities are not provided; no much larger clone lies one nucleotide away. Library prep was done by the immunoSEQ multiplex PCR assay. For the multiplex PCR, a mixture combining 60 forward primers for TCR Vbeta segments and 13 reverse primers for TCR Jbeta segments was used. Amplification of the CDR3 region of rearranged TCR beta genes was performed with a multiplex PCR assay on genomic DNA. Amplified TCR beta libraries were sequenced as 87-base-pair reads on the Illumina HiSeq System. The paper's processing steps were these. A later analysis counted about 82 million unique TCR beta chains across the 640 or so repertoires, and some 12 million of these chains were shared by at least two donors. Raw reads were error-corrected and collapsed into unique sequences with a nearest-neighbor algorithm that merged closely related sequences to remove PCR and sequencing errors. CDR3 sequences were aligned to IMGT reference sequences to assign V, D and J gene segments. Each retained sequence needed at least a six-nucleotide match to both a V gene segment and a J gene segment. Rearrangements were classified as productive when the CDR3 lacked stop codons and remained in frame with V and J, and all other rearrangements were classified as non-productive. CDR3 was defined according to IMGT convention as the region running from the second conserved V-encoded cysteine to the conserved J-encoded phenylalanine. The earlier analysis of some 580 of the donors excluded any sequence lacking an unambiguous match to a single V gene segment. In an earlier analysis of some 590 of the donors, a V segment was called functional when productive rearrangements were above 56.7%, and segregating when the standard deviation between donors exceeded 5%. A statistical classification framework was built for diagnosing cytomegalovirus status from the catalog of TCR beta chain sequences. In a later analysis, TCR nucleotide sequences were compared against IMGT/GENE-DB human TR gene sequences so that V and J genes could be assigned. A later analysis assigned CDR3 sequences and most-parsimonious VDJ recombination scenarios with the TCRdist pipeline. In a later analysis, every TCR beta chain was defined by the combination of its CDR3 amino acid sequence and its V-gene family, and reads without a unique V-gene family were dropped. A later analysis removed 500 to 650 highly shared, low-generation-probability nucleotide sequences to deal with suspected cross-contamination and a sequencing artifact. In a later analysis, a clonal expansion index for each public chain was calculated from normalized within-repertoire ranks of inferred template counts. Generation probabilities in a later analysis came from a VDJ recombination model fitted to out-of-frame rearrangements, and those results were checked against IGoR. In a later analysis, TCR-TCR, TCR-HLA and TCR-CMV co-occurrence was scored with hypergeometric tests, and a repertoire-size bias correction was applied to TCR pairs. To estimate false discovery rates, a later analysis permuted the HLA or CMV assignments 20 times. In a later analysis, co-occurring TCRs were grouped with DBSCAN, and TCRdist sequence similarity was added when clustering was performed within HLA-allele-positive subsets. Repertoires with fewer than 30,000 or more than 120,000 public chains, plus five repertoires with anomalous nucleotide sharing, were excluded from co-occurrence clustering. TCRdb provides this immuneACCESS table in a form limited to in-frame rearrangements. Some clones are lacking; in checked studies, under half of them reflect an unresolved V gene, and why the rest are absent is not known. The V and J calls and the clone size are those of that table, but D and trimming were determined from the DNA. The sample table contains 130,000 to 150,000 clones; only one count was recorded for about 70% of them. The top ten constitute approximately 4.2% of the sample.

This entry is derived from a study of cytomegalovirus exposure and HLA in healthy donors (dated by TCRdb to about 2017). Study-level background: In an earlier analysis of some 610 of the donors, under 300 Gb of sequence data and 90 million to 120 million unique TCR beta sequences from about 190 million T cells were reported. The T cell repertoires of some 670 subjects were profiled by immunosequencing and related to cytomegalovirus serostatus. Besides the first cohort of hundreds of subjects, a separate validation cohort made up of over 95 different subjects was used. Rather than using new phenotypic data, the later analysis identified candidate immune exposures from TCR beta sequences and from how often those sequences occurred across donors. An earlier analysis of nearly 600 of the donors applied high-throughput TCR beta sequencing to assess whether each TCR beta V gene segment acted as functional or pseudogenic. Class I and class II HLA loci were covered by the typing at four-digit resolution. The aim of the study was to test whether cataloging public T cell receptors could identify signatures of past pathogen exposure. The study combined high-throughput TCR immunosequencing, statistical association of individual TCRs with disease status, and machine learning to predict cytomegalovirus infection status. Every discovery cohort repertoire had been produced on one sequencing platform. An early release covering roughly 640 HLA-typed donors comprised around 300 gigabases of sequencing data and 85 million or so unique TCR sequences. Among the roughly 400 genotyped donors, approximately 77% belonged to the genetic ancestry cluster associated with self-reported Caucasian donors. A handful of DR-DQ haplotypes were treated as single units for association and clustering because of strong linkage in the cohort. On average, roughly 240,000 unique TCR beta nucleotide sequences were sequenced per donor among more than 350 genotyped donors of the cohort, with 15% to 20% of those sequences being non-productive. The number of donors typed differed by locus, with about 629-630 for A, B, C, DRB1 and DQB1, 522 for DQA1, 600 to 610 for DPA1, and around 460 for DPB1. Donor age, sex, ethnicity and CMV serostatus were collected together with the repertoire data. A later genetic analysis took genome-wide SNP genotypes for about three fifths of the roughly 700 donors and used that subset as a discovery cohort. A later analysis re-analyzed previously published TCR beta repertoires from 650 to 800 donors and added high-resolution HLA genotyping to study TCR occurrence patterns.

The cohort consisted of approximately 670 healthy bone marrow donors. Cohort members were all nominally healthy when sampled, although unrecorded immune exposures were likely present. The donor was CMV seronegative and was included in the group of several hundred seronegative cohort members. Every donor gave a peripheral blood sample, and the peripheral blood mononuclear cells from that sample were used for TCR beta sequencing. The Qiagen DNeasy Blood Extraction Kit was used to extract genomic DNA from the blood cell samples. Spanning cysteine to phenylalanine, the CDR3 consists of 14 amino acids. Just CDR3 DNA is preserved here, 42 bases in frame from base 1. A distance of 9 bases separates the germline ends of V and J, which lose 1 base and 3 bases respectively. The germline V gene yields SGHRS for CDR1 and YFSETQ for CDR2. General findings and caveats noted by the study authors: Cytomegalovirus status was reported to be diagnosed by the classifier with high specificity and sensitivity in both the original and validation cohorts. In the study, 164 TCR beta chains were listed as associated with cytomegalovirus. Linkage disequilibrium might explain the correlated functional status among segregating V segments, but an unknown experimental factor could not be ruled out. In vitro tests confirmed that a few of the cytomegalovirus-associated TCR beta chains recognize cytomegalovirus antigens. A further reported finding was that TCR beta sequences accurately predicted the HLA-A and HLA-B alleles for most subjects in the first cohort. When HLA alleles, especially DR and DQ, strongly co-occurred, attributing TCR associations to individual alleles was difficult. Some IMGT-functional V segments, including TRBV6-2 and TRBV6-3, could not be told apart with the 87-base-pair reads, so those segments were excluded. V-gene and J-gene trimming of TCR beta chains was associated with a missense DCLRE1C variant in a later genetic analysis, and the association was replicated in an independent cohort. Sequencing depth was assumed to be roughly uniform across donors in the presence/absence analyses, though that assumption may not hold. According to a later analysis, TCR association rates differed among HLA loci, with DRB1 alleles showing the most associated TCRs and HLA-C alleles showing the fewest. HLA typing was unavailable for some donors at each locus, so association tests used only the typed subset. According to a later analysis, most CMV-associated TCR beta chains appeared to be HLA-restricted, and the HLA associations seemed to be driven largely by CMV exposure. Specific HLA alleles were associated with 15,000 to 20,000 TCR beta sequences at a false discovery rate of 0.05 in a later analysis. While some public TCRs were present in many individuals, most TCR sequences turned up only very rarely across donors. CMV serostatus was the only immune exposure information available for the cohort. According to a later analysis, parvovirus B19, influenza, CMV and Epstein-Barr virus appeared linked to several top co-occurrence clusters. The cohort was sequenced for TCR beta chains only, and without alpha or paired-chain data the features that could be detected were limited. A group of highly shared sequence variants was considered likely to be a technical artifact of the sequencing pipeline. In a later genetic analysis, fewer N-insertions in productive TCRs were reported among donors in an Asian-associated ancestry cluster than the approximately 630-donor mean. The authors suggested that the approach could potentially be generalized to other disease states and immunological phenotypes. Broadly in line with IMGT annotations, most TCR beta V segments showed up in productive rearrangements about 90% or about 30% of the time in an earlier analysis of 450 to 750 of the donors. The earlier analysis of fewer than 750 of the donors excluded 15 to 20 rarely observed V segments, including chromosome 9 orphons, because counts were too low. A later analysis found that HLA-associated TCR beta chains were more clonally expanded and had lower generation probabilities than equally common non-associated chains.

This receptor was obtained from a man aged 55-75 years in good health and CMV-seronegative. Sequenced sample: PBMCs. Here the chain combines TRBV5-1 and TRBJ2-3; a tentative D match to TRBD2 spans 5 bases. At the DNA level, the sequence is TGCGCCAGCAGCTTGACGGTAGCGACAGATACGCAGTATTTT. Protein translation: CASSLTVATDTQYF.